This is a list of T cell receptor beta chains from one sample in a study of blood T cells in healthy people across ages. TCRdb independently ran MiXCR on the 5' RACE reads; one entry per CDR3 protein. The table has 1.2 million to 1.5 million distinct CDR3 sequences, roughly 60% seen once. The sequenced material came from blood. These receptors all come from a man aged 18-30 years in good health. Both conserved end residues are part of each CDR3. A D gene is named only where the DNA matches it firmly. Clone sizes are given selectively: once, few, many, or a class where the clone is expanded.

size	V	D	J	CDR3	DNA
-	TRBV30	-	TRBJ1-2	CAWSDFSGDGYTF	TGTGCCTGGAGTGACTTTTCCGGGGACGGCTACACCTTC
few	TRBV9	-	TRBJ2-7	CASSRDVRTVSYEQYF	TGTGCCAGCAGCCGGGATGTGCGGACGGTCTCCTACGAGCAGTACTTC
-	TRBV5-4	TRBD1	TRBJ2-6	CASSRPLGQGKFTGANVLTF	TGTGCCAGCAGCCGACCATTGGGACAGGGGAAATTTACTGGGGCCAACGTCCTGACTTTC
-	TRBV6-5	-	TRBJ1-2	CASSNPGDQINGYTF	TGTGCCAGCAGTAATCCGGGAGACCAGATAAATGGCTACACCTTC
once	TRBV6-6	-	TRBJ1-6	CATERDTGNSPLHF	TGTGCCACCGAGAGGGACACTGGAAATTCACCCCTCCACTTT
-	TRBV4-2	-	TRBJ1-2	CASSQGELSHSYTF	TGTGCCAGCAGCCAAGGGGAATTGAGCCATAGCTACACCTTC
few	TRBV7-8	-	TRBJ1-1	CASSLISLNTEAFF	TGTGCCAGCAGCTTAATTTCACTGAACACTGAAGCTTTCTTT
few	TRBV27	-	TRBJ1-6	CASSFLLRPLHF	TGTGCCAGCAGTTTTTTACTGAGGCCCCTCCACTTT
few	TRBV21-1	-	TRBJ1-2	CASSEQGVGTNYGYTF	TGTGCCAGCAGCGAACAGGGGGTCGGAACTAACTATGGCTACACCTTC
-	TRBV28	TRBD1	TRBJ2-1	CASSRGTGASYNEQFF	TGTGCCAGCAGCCGCGGTACAGGGGCCTCCTACAATGAGCAGTTCTTC
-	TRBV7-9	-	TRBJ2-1	CASSLDGVENEQFF	TGTGCCAGCAGCTTAGACGGGGTTGAGAATGAGCAGTTCTTC
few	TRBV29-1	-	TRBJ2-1	CSVKEVGVWSYNEQFF	TGCAGCGTTAAGGAAGTGGGAGTTTGGTCCTACAATGAGCAGTTCTTC
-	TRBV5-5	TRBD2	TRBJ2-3	CASGLAGAVDTQYF	TGTGCCAGTGGACTAGCGGGAGCGGTAGATACGCAGTATTTT
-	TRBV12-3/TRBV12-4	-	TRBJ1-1	CASSDEEGSEAFF	TGTGCCAGCAGTGACGAGGAAGGGTCTGAAGCTTTCTTT
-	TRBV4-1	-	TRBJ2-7	CASSHQLAGAYEQYF	TGCGCCAGCAGCCACCAACTCGCAGGGGCCTACGAGCAGTACTTC
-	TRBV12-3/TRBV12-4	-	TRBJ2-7	CASSFSGDSLYEQYF	TGTGCCAGCAGTTTCTCGGGGGACAGCCTCTACGAGCAGTACTTC
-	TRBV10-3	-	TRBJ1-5	CAIRGPNPNQPQHF	TGTGCCATCAGGGGACCAAACCCGAATCAGCCCCAGCATTTT
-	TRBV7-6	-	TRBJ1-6	CASSLATYGSPLHF	TGTGCCAGCAGCTTAGCAACGTACGGGTCACCCCTCCACTTT
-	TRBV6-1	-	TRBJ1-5	CASREKGIGTYSNQPQHF	TGTGCCAGCAGAGAAAAGGGAATCGGAACTTATAGCAATCAGCCCCAGCATTTT
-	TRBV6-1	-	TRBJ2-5	CASSESPLGAWETQYF	TGTGCCAGCAGTGAGTCCCCCCTCGGGGCTTGGGAGACCCAGTACTTC
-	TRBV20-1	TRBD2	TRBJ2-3	CSATLGLAGGLWADTQYF	TGCAGTGCTACTCTGGGGCTAGCGGGGGGACTTTGGGCAGATACGCAGTATTTT
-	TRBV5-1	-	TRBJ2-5	CASRNTLENQETQYF	TGCGCCAGCAGGAACACACTGGAAAACCAAGAGACCCAGTACTTC
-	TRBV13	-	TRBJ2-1	CASSFRTVYEQFF	TGTGCCAGCAGCTTCCGGACAGTGTATGAGCAGTTCTTC
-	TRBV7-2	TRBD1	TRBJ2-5	CASSLVGGRAETQYF	TGTGCCAGCAGCCTGGTAGGGGGCCGTGCAGAGACCCAGTACTTC
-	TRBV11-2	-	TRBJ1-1	CASSLRFSLYTANTEAFF	TGTGCCAGCAGCTTAAGATTTAGTTTGTACACCGCGAACACTGAAGCTTTCTTT
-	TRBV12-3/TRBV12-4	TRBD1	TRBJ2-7	CASSSQTNLGTGRYEQYF	TGTGCCAGCAGTTCCCAGACGAATCTCGGGACAGGGCGCTACGAGCAGTACTTC
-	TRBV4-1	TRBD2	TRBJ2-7	CASSQIGTSRTYEQYF	TGCGCCAGCAGCCAGATAGGGACTAGCAGGACCTACGAGCAGTACTTC
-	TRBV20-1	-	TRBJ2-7	CSASRAYEQYF	TGCAGTGCTAGCAGGGCGTACGAGCAGTACTTC
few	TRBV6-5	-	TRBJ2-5	CASSSGGNLGETQYF	TGTGCCAGCAGTTCAGGCGGGAACCTGGGAGAGACCCAGTACTTC
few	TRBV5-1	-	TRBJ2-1	CAGSLDTGASYNEQFF	TGCGCCGGCAGCTTGGATACGGGAGCCTCCTACAATGAGCAGTTCTTC
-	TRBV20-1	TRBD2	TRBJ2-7	CSASSGTSGRAHYEQYF	TGCAGTGCTAGCTCCGGGACTAGCGGGAGGGCCCACTACGAGCAGTACTTC
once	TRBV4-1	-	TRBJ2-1	CACSQDGGNEQFF	TGCGCCTGCAGCCAAGACGGCGGGAATGAGCAGTTCTTC
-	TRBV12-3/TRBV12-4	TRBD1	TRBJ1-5	CASSATGGLRSNQPQHF	TGCGCCAGCAGTGCTACAGGGGGGCTTAGGTCCAATCAGCCCCAGCATTTT
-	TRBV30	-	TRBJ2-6	CAKQGTFGANVLTF	TGTGCCAAACAAGGGACCTTTGGGGCCAACGTCCTGACTTTC
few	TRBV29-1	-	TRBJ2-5	CSALGSRETQYF	TGCAGCGCCCTAGGGTCCCGAGAGACCCAGTACTTC
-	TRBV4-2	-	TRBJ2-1	CASSQDRRGLSYNEQFF	TGTGCCAGCAGCCAAGATCGAAGGGGACTGTCCTACAATGAGCAGTTCTTC
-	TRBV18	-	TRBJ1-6	CASSGKEDSLLHF	TGTGCCAGCTCCGGGAAGGAGGATTCACTCCTCCACTTT
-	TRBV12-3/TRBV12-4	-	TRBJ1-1	CASSFAGRPEAFF	TGTGCCAGCAGTTTTGCAGGAAGGCCTGAAGCTTTCTTT
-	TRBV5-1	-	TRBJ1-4	CASSLDPRVEKLFF	TGCGCCAGCAGCTTGGATCCTAGGGTAGAAAAACTGTTTTTT
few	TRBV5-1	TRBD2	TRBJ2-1	CASRTSGSVNEQFF	TGCGCCAGCAGGACTAGCGGGAGTGTAAATGAGCAGTTCTTC
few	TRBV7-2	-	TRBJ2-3	CASSPRGSFTDTQYF	TGTGCCAGCAGCCCCCGGGGCAGCTTCACAGATACGCAGTATTTT